This T cell receptor beta chain was captured in a study of T cells in Graves' hyperthyroidism and ophthalmopathy. Study as a whole: Peripheral blood collection took place at initial diagnosis, before any treatment. Study-wide results and limits: Prediction of ophthalmopathy progression came a median roughly 7.1 months pre-onset. In blood, most of the thyroid clonotypes expanded above 0.001 were also present.

The CDR3 contains 15 residues. V dropped 7 bases and J dropped 4; count of bases not matched to a gene: 11. Amplification yielded TCR beta CDR3 regions, with RNA transcripts as the source. The TCR CDR3 first-round RT-PCR relied on the HTBI primer set. TCRdb analysed the multiplex PCR reads with MiXCR anew, one entry per CDR3 protein. The table includes over 300,000 distinct CDR3 sequences, around 14% detected once. Note on this clonotype: The target antigen is unknown.

Material for sequencing was blood. This receptor was identified in a woman in her fifties or sixties with Graves' hyperthyroidism. V and J are TRBV12-3 or TRBV12-4 and TRBJ2-3; 7 bases map to TRBD2. CDR3 DNA sequence: TGTGCCAGCACCCCCCTTGGGGGGGTCGCAGATACGCAGTATTTT. Its protein product is CASTPLGGVADTQYF.